One and the same sample provided the 30 T cell receptor beta chains below, sequenced in a study of graft-versus-host responses after intestinal transplantation. The antigens for these receptors are not known. Sequencing used immunoSEQ multiplex PCR; TCRdb keeps in-frame clones, though not all of them. Here the sample spans about 98,000 clones, around 86% being singletons. The specimen was unstimulated CD8+ T cells sorted from spleen or lymph node cells, collected before intestinal transplant. These receptors all come from a human donor who received an intestinal transplant.

This clone was seen a few times. The chain combines TRBV5-6 with TRBJ1-5, with TRBD1 matching over 7 bases. CDR1 is SGHDT, CDR2 YYEEEE, per germline. The CDR3 spans 17 residues. V lost 0 bases to trimming and J lost 5 bases; unmatched junction nucleotides: 11. CDR3 residues: CASSLAGAGGTDQPQHF. The DNA for the CDR3 is TGTGCCAGCAGCTTGGCCGGGGCAGGGGGTACGGATCAGCCCCAGCATTTT.

V gene TRBV11-2 combines with J gene TRBJ2-3, with TRBD2 matching 9 bases. Germline CDR1 is SGHAT and CDR2 is FQNNGV. Trimming removed 1 base from V and 0 bases from J; junction bases left unmatched: 8. CDR3 size: 18 residues. Here the CDR3 reads CASSLGLAGSPSTDTQYF. CDR3 DNA sequence: TGTGCCAGCAGCTTAGGGCTAGCGGGATCTCCTAGCACAGATACGCAGTATTTT.

This clone was counted a single time. The chain is built from TRBV5-4 and TRBJ2-7; D remains unclear. The germline V gene encodes CDR1 SGHNT and CDR2 YYREEE (reference sequence). The CDR3 sequence is 13 residues long. V lost 7 bases, J lost 2 bases, and 13 bases lay in between. CDR3 sequence (DNA): TGTGCCAGCCGGTCAGCTGAGACCTACGAGCAGTACTTC. It codes for CASRSAETYEQYF.

The CDR3 coding sequence is TGTGCCAGCCTCCCCGGGACTAGCGGGAGACGATTTTTTTCTAATGAGCAGTTCTTC. Protein sequence: CASLPGTSGRRFFSNEQFF. This chain links TRBV5-4 with TRBJ2-1; 14 positions match TRBD2. Unmatched junction bases numbered 19, after V lost 7 bases and J lost 7 bases. The CDR3 spans 19 residues. Germline CDR1 reads SGHNT; CDR2 reads YYREEE (reference sequence).

V and J are TRBV10-3 and TRBJ1-1, with 11 bases fitting TRBD1. The CDR3 sequence is 16 residues long. With 0 bases clipped from V and 4 bases from J, the junction kept 4 bases outside the gene matches. The germline V gene has CDR1 ENHRY and CDR2 SYGVKD. CDR3 bases: TGTGCCATCAGTGAGTCTAGGGGGACAGGGGGCACTGAAGCTTTCTTT. It encodes CAISESRGTGGTEAFF.

CDR3 loop: CASSIRASSYNEQFF. The CDR3 DNA is TGTGCCAGTAGTATCAGGGCTAGCTCCTACAATGAGCAGTTCTTC. The rearrangement joins TRBV19 to TRBJ2-1, with D perhaps matching TRBD1 (5 bases). The CDR3 totals 15 residues. V was shortened by 3 bases and J by 0 bases, with 9 bases between the two germline ends. Germline V gives CDR1 LNHDA, CDR2 SQIVND (reference sequence).

This chain joins TRBV10-2 and TRBJ2-5, with TRBD2 matching 15 bases. Unmatched junction bases numbered 9, after V lost 2 bases and J lost 5 bases. Germline CDR1 WSHSY, CDR2 SAAADI. The CDR3 is 18 amino acids. CDR3: CASSEERTSGRAWETQYF. Written as DNA, the CDR3 is TGCGCCAGCAGTGAGGAAAGGACTAGCGGGAGGGCCTGGGAGACCCAGTACTTC.

The rearrangement joins TRBV4-1 to TRBJ2-7; D is undetermined. V was pared by 1 base and J by 5 bases, with 9 bases between. Per germline, CDR1 MGHRA and CDR2 YSYEKL. The CDR3 loop spans 13 amino acids. The chain's CDR3 is CASSQGDFDEQYF. CDR3 DNA: TGCGCCAGCAGCCAAGGAGACTTTGACGAGCAGTACTTC.

The V call is TRBV10-3, the J call TRBJ1-2; 7 nucleotides align to TRBD1. Germline trimming cut 0 bases from V and 6 bases from J; bases unmatched to any gene: 10. The CDR3 is 16 residues long. The germline V gene encodes CDR1 ENHRY and CDR2 SYGVKD. The CDR3 DNA reads as TGTGCCATCAGTGAGTCTTTAGACAGGGTCTGGGATGGCTACACCTTC. Residues: CAISESLDRVWDGYTF.

The genes are TRBV10-3 and TRBJ2-5; no reliable D call. This CDR3 region has 14 residues. Germline CDR1 reads ENHRY; CDR2 reads SYGVKD. V was trimmed by 4 bases and J by 1 base, leaving 10 bases between them. The CDR3 bases are TGTGCCATCAGTGCTCGAATTTTCCAAGAGACCCAGTACTTC. Protein: CAISARIFQETQYF.

This chain joins TRBV5-6 and TRBJ1-5; TRBD1 is a possible D gene (5 bases). Trimming took 4 bases from V and 5 from J, leaving 10 bases between them. The CDR3 runs 13 residues. The germline CDR1 and CDR2 sequences are SGHDT and YYEEEE. CDR3 bases: TGTGCCAGCAGCGCCCAGGGCTATCAGCCCCAGCATTTT. It encodes CASSAQGYQPQHF.

This chain uses TRBV9 with TRBJ1-6; possible D gene TRBD1, 5 bases. CDR1 and CDR2 (germline): SGDLS, YYNGEE. This CDR3 contains 15 residues. Trimming shortened V by 3 bases and J by 5 bases, and 12 bases separated the two germline ends. CDR3 sequence reads: CASSATGGDNSPLHF. In DNA, the CDR3 is TGTGCCAGCAGCGCCACAGGAGGAGATAATTCACCCCTCCACTTT.

The rearrangement uses TRBV5-4 and TRBJ2-3; 8 nucleotides agree with TRBD2. Germline V lookup: CDR1 SGHNT, CDR2 YYREEE (reference sequence). CDR3 length: 16 amino acids. V lost 4 bases, J lost 3 bases, and 10 bases stayed unmatched. CDR3 amino acids: CASSRYSGTRTDTQYF. The CDR3 bases are TGTGCCAGCAGCCGCTATAGCGGGACTAGGACAGATACGCAGTATTTT.

The rearrangement joins TRBV27 to TRBJ2-1; TRBD2 might be the D (5 bases). CDR1 is MNHEY and CDR2 is SMNVEV in the germline V gene (reference sequence). The CDR3 has 15 residues. The V end lost 5 bases, the J end lost 4 bases, and 15 bases lay between the germline ends. The CDR3 here is CASSPGLTGYNEQFF. DNA of the CDR3: TGTGCCAGCAGTCCCGGACTGACCGGGTACAATGAGCAGTTCTTC.

The V and J genes are TRBV19 and TRBJ1-1; TRBD1 might be the D (6 bases). The germline CDR1 and CDR2 sequences are LNHDA and SQIVND (reference sequence). V lost 7 bases and J 1 base, leaving 16 bases between the germline ends. The CDR3 is made up of 15 amino acids. The CDR3 loop is CASTQGGDWNTEAFF. The CDR3 coding sequence is TGTGCCAGTACCCAAGGGGGGGACTGGAACACTGAAGCTTTCTTT.

This chain connects TRBV4-1 to TRBJ1-3, with no clear D. The germline V gene has CDR1 MGHRA and CDR2 YSYEKL. Between the trimmed V and J ends, which lost 6 bases and 3 bases, there was a span of 9 bases. The CDR3 totals 13 residues. CDR3: CASRRTLGNTIYF. The DNA of the CDR3 is TGCGCCAGCAGGCGGACTCTTGGAAACACCATATATTTT.

The V call is TRBV5-6, the J call TRBJ1-4, with 7 bases identical to TRBD1. Looked up from germline, CDR1 is SGHDT and CDR2 is YYEEEE. The CDR3 has 16 amino acids. The ends lost 2 bases at V and 2 bases at J; junction bases unmatched: 6. DNA of the CDR3: TGTGCCAGCAGCTTCGCAGGGGGTTGGACTAATGAAAAACTGTTTTTT. Protein sequence: CASSFAGGWTNEKLFF. Together with reference TRBV5-6 and TRBJ1-4, the CDR3 gives the full variable domain: DAGVTQSPTHLIKTRGQQVTLRCSPKSGHDTVSWYQQALGQGPQFIFQYYEEEERQRGNFPDRFSGHQFPNYSSELNVNALLLGDSALYLCASSFAGGWTNEKLFFGSGTQLSVL.

The rearrangement uses TRBV5-1 and TRBJ2-7; 7 bases map to TRBD1. The CDR3 contains 14 residues. V dropped 3 bases and J dropped 2; count of bases not matched to a gene: 5. The V gene's germline CDR1 is SGHRS and CDR2 YFSETQ. CDR3 in amino acids: CASSSTGVPYEQYF. CDR3 coding DNA: TGCGCCAGCAGCTCCACAGGGGTCCCCTACGAGCAGTACTTC. Complete variable domain (other parts from reference TRBV5-1 and TRBJ2-7): KAGVTQTPRYLIKTRGQQVTLSCSPISGHRSVSWYQQTPGQGLQFLFEYFSETQRNKGNFPGRFSGRQFSNSRSEMNVSTLELGDSALYLCASSSTGVPYEQYFGPGTRLTVT.

The chain carries TRBV7-9 and TRBJ2-1; 8 nucleotides line up with TRBD1. Losses at the gene ends were 0 bases for V and 4 bases for J; bases not matched to a gene: 8. CDR1 is SEHNR and CDR2 is FQNEAQ in the germline V gene (reference sequence). This CDR3 spans 17 amino acids. In nucleotides, the CDR3 is TGTGCCAGCAGCTTAGCCACCCAGGACAGGGTATACAATGAGCAGTTCTTC. Its protein product is CASSLATQDRVYNEQFF.

CDR3 sequence: CASSQDRGYGYTF. CDR3 sequence (DNA): TGCGCCAGCAGCCAAGACAGGGGCTATGGCTACACCTTC. The rearrangement uses TRBV4-1 and TRBJ1-2; a weak D match, TRBD1 (6 bases). Germline loops: CDR1 MGHRA, CDR2 YSYEKL. This CDR3 has 13 residues. V lost 0 bases to trimming and J lost 4 bases, with 6 bases between them.

This sequence joins TRBV28 and TRBJ2-5, with D uncertain. The J call may be wrong; the DNA end is better matched by TRBJ2-7. This CDR3 contains 14 residues. The germline CDR1 and CDR2 sequences are MDHEN and SYDVKM. This chain's CDR3 is CASSLLPSSYEQYF. The CDR3 DNA reads as TGTGCCAGCAGTTTACTACCTAGCTCCTACGAGCAGTACTTC.

This chain uses TRBV19 with TRBJ1-1, with D unclear. CDR3 length: 12 amino acids. With 10 bases removed from V and 5 bases from J, the gap between germline ends came to 14 bases. In germline, CDR1 is LNHDA, CDR2 SQIVND (reference sequence). The CDR3 coding sequence is TGTGCCACCGAAATCGGAGGAACTGAAGCTTTCTTT. This translates into CATEIGGTEAFF.

V is TRBV15 and J is TRBJ2-2; D is perhaps TRBD1 (6 bases). The V end was cut by 1 base, the J end by 6 bases, with 9 bases between. The CDR3 is 14 residues long. The V gene's germline CDR1 is LNHNV and CDR2 YYDKDF (reference sequence). The CDR3 nucleotides are TGTGCCACCAGCAGAGCACAGGGAGCCGGGGAGCTGTTTTTT. Protein product: CATSRAQGAGELFF.

V is TRBV15 and J is TRBJ1-4; D is unresolved. Germline V gene lookup returns CDR1 LNHNV and CDR2 YYDKDF (reference sequence). V gave up 5 bases and J gave up 8 bases, with 18 bases separating them. The CDR3 consists of 15 residues. The CDR3 region has the DNA TGTGCCACCAGCCTAGAGCCGGGGAGGTTGGAAAAACTGTTTTTT. Translating it yields CATSLEPGRLEKLFF. The full variable domain, completed using reference TRBV15 and TRBJ1-4, is DAMVIQNPRYQVTQFGKPVTLSCSQTLNHNVMYWYQQKSSQAPKLLFHYYDKDFNNEADTPDNFQSRRPNTSFCFLDIRSPGLGDTAMYLCATSLEPGRLEKLFFGSGTQLSVL.

This clone was seen a handful of times. CDR3 protein: CASSPGQGPDEQFF. In DNA, the CDR3 is TGCGCCAGCAGCCCCGGACAGGGACCGGATGAGCAGTTCTTC. The V call is TRBV5-1, the J call TRBJ2-1; 8 nucleotides line up with TRBD1. Germline V CDR1 and CDR2: SGHRS, YFSETQ. CDR3 length: 14 amino acids. The trim removed 4 bases at V and 8 bases at J, leaving 8 bases unmatched.

The chain links TRBV6-5 to TRBJ2-7; D not resolved. V shed 2 bases and J shed 0 bases, with 8 bases lying between them. CDR3 length equals 14 residues. Germline values: CDR1 MNHEY, CDR2 SVGAGI. CDR3 DNA sequence: TGTGCCAGCAGTTACAACAGCCGCTCCTACGAGCAGTACTTC. Residues: CASSYNSRSYEQYF.

The chain has TRBV7-9 and TRBJ2-6; 7 bases line up with TRBD1. J lost 2 bases, V lost 6 bases, and 7 bases had no gene match. Germline CDR1 and CDR2: SEHNR and FQNEAQ (reference sequence). CDR3 length: 16 residues. CDR3 DNA sequence: TGTGCCAGCAGTCGACAGGGTAGTACTGGGGCCAACGTCCTGACTTTC. It codes for CASSRQGSTGANVLTF.

This clone has a single count. This chain uses TRBV5-4 with TRBJ2-5, with TRBD1 identical over 7 bases. Trimming at V came to 3 bases and at J to 4 bases, leaving 9 bases not matched to a gene. In germline, CDR1 is SGHNT, CDR2 YYREEE (reference sequence). The CDR3 is 15 residues long. The CDR3 DNA reads as TGTGCCAGCAGCTCGGGACAGCGGTGGGGAGAGACCCAGTACTTC. Protein: CASSSGQRWGETQYF.

This clone has a handful of counts. The rearrangement joins TRBV5-4 to TRBJ1-2, with D possibly TRBD1 on 5 matching bases. From germline, CDR1 is SGHNT and CDR2 YYREEE (reference sequence). The ends were cut back, 4 bases at V and 6 bases at J, with 16 bases in the middle. The CDR3 covers 14 residues. CDR3: CASSAGTGVDGYTF. The CDR3 DNA follows: TGTGCCAGCAGCGCCGGGACGGGGGTCGATGGCTACACCTTC.

V gene TRBV6-5 combines with J gene TRBJ2-5; D remains unclear. The length of the CDR3 is 11 residues. Germline V gene sequence: CDR1 MNHEY, CDR2 SVGAGI. The V end was cut by 6 bases, the J end by 6 bases, with 8 bases between. The CDR3 sequence is CASSLGKTQYF. CDR3 nucleotides: TGTGCCAGCAGCCTCGGCAAGACCCAGTACTTC.